This passage covers 11 T cell receptor beta chains from one sample sequenced in a study of cytomegalovirus exposure and HLA in healthy donors. PCR used 60 Vbeta primers and 13 Jbeta primers. TCRdb's table, derived via immunoSEQ multiplex PCR, lists solely in-frame clones and lacks some. Altogether about 97,000 clones are present, roughly four fifths being singletons, with the ten largest covering around a tenth. Sequenced input: PBMCs. The source is a male donor in good health and CMV-seropositive.

Remarks on this clone: The identical CDR3 is also encoded by other nucleotide sequences in the sample. This chain uses TRBV28 with TRBJ1-2; no reliable D call. CDR1 MDHEN and CDR2 SYDVKM come from the germline V gene. Deletions cut 11 bases from V and 0 bases from J, with 7 bases between. The CDR3 has 11 residues. In nucleotides, the CDR3 is TGTGCCTCCTTCTCTAACTATGGCTACACCTTC. Its translation: CASFSNYGYTF.

This clone was seen just once. J is TRBJ1-1 and V is TRBV14; possible D gene TRBD1, 5 bases. V lost 3 bases and J lost 2, with 16 bases in between. CDR3 length equals 16 residues. Germline-derived CDR1 and CDR2 are SGHDN and FVKESK. The DNA for the CDR3 is TGTGCCAGCAGCCAGGACCGATGGAGGGGCAACACTGAAGCTTTCTTT. This encodes CASSQDRWRGNTEAFF.

J is TRBJ2-6 and V is TRBV27; D might be TRBD2 (6 bases). Germline values: CDR1 MNHEY, CDR2 SMNVEV (reference sequence). The CDR3 covers 16 residues. V was shortened by 5 bases and J by 4 bases, with 15 bases between the two germline ends. CDR3 sequence: CASSRDSGFGANVLTF. CDR3 DNA: TGTGCCAGCAGTCGGGACTCCGGGTTCGGGGCCAACGTCCTGACTTTC. Full variable domain (missing parts from reference TRBV27 and TRBJ2-6): EAQVTQNPRYLITVTGKKLTVTCSQNMNHEYMSWYRQDPGLGLRQIYYSMNVEVTDKGDVPEGYKVSRKEKRNFPLILESPSPNQTSLYFCASSRDSGFGANVLTFGAGSRLTVL.

V and J are TRBV7-8 and TRBJ2-1; 8 bases fit TRBD2. The CDR3 is made up of 16 amino acids. V lost 2 bases, J lost 5 bases, and 8 bases stayed unmatched. Germline values: CDR1 SGHVS, CDR2 FQNEAQ. The CDR3 loop is CASSLNPGGENNEQFF. The CDR3, as DNA: TGTGCCAGCAGCTTAAACCCGGGAGGGGAAAACAATGAGCAGTTCTTC.

The rearrangement uses TRBV6-1 and TRBJ2-5; tentatively, D is TRBD2 (7 bases). The CDR3 has 13 residues. Germline lookup yields CDR1 MNHNS and CDR2 SASEGT. The V end lost 3 bases, the J end lost 4 bases, and 9 bases lay between the germline ends. For the CDR3, the DNA is TGTGCCAGCAGTGACCGGGGGGCAGAGACCCAGTACTTC. Translating it yields CASSDRGAETQYF.

J is TRBJ2-5 and V is TRBV5-4, with TRBD2 identical over 13 bases. The J call may be wrong; the DNA end is better matched by TRBJ2-7. Germline assignment: CDR1 SGHNT and CDR2 YYREEE (reference sequence). The CDR3 length is 15 residues. Here the CDR3 DNA reads TGTGCCAGCAGCTTGGGGACTAGCGGGAGCTACGAGCAGTACTTC. The encoded protein is CASSLGTSGSYEQYF.

V usage is TRBV7-6 and J usage is TRBJ2-5; a possible D gene is TRBD1 (5 bases). V lost 3 bases to trimming and J lost 5 bases, with 10 bases between them. The CDR3 totals 13 residues. Germline V gives CDR1 SGHVS, CDR2 FNYEAQ. CDR3 residues: CASSLGQVETQYF. CDR3 sequence (DNA): TGTGCCAGCAGCTTGGGGCAGGTGGAGACCCAGTACTTC.

This clone was picked up a small number of times. The chain links TRBV5-1 to TRBJ2-1; no definite D call. V lost 3 bases, J lost 7 bases, and 8 bases lay in between. The CDR3 sequence is 12 residues long. CDR1 is SGHRS, CDR2 YFSETQ, per germline. CDR3 DNA: TGCGCCAGCAGCTCAACTAATAATGAGCAGTTCTTC. Protein: CASSSTNNEQFF.

This clone has only a few counts. The rearrangement uses TRBV5-1 and TRBJ2-3; maybe TRBD2 (6 bases). Per the germline V gene, CDR1 is SGHRS and CDR2 is YFSETQ. Trimming removed 4 bases at V and 1 base at J, with 13 bases between. CDR3 length equals 15 residues. The CDR3 nucleotides read TGCGCCAGCAGCCTCGGGGTAGCGGGCACAGATACGCAGTATTTT. Translating gives CASSLGVAGTDTQYF.

V is TRBV4-3 and J is TRBJ2-1; 10 positions agree with TRBD2. V lost 1 base, J lost 9 bases, and 15 bases stayed unmatched. The CDR3 contains 18 residues. Germline assignment: CDR1 LGHNA and CDR2 YSLEER. The CDR3 DNA is TGCGCCAGCAGCCAAGTGTCCCCGACTAGCGGGTTCACCGGTGAGCAGTTCTTC. It codes for CASSQVSPTSGFTGEQFF.

The rearrangement uses TRBV2 and TRBJ2-1; 9 positions agree with TRBD2. Trimming cost V 6 bases and J 5 bases; bases outside gene matches: 8. CDR1 is SNHLY and CDR2 is FYNNEI in the germline V gene. The CDR3 consists of 15 residues. The chain's CDR3 is CASSPLAGINNEQFF. CDR3 in DNA: TGTGCCAGCAGCCCCCTAGCGGGAATAAACAATGAGCAGTTCTTC.